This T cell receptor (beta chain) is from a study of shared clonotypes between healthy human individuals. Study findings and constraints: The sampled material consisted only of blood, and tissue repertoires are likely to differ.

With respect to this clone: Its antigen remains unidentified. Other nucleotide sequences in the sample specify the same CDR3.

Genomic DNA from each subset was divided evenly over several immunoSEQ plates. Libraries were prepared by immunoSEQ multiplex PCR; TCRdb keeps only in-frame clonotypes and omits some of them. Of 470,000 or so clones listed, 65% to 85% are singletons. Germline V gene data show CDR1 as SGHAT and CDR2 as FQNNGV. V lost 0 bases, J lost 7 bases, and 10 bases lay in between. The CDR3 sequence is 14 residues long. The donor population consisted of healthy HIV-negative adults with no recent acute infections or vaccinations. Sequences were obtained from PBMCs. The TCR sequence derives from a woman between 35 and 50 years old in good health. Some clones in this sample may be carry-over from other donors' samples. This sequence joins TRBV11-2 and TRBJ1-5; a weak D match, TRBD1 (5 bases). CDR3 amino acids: CASSLDRGGQPQHF. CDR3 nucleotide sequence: TGTGCCAGCAGCTTAGATCGCGGGGGACAGCCCCAGCATTTT.